The 20 T cell receptor beta chains in this list originate from one sample, sequenced in a study of blood T cell repertoires in COVID-19. This table comes from immunoSEQ multiplex PCR, and its TCRdb copy is limited to in-frame clones, with some not included. The repertoire holds under 300,000 clones, with approximately 82% as singletons. Sequencing was carried out using PBMCs or T cells enriched from blood (not recorded which). The receptors originated from a man aged 35 to 55 who had recovered from COVID-19.

The chain carries TRBV3-1 (or the pseudogene TRBV3-2) and TRBJ1-1, with 12 nucleotides matching TRBD1. Germline CDR1 LGHDT, CDR2 YNNKEL (reference sequence). The CDR3 has 15 amino acids. The V gene end was trimmed by 6 bases and the J gene end by 3 bases; junction bases not matched to a gene: 5. CDR3: CASRQGQGADTEAFF. The CDR3 coding sequence is TGTGCCAGCAGACAGGGACAGGGGGCGGACACTGAAGCTTTCTTT.

At least ten counts were recorded for this clone. The rearrangement links TRBV5-4 to TRBJ2-1; 9 bases are a match to TRBD2. Germline values: CDR1 SGHNT, CDR2 YYREEE (reference sequence). The V segment lost 3 bases and the J segment 8 bases; nucleotides outside the gene matches: 12. The CDR3 loop spans 16 amino acids. CDR3 sequence (DNA): TGTGCCAGCAGCTCTCCAACGGGACTAGCCACACATGAGCAGTTCTTC. Its translation: CASSSPTGLATHEQFF.

The count of this clone is one. The genes are TRBV29-1 and TRBJ2-5, with TRBD1 as a possible D gene (5 bases). Trimming took off 6 bases at V and 4 bases at J, with 15 bases between the two ends. Germline CDR1 is SQVTM and CDR2 is ANQGSEA. This CDR3 region has 13 residues. The CDR3: CSVRPWQGETQYF. In DNA, the CDR3 is TGCAGCGTCCGCCCTTGGCAGGGAGAGACCCAGTACTTC.

The rearrangement uses TRBV6-5 and TRBJ1-1, with D unclear. The CDR3 length is 15 residues. Germline V gives CDR1 MNHEY, CDR2 SVGAGI. V was cut by 10 bases and J by 1 base, with 19 bases left in between. CDR3 DNA: TGTGCCACCGCCGGCTTGAGGGTGCGGAACACTGAAGCTTTCTTT. Translated, it gives CATAGLRVRNTEAFF.

The chain employs TRBV11-1 and TRBJ2-2; 10 bases align to TRBD2. Per germline, CDR1 SGHAT and CDR2 FQDESV (reference sequence). The CDR3 is 16 residues long. J lost 5 bases, V lost 2 bases, and 5 bases had no gene match. The CDR3 protein is CASSLLAGVYTGELFF. CDR3 bases: TGTGCCAGCAGCTTACTAGCGGGAGTTTATACCGGGGAGCTGTTTTTT. The whole variable domain, remainder taken from reference TRBV11-1 and TRBJ2-2, is EAEVAQSPRYKITEKSQAVAFWCDPISGHATLYWYRQILGQGPELLVQFQDESVVDDSQLPKDRFSAERLKGVDSTLKIQPAELGDSAMYLCASSLLAGVYTGELFFGEGSRLTVL.

The count of this clone is one. The chain employs TRBV7-9 and TRBJ1-1, with 7 nucleotides matching TRBD1. Unmatched junction bases numbered 9, after V lost 5 bases and J lost 3 bases. The CDR3 is 15 amino acids. The V gene's germline CDR1 is SEHNR and CDR2 FQNEAQ (reference sequence). This CDR3 is CASSPRQGADTEAFF. The CDR3 DNA follows: TGTGCCAGCAGCCCCCGACAGGGCGCTGACACTGAAGCTTTCTTT.

The chain carries TRBV9 and TRBJ2-3; 10 bases are shared with TRBD1. Germline trimming cut 3 bases from V and 7 bases from J; bases unmatched to any gene: 8. CDR1 is SGDLS, CDR2 YYNGEE, per germline. The CDR3 spans 15 residues. The CDR3 region has the DNA TGTGCCAGCAGCGCCCGGGACAGGGGAAGTTATACGCAGTATTTT. The encoded protein is CASSARDRGSYTQYF.

The gene calls are TRBV2 and TRBJ2-1; 13 bases are shared with TRBD2. J gave up 0 bases and V 6 bases, and 8 bases lay outside the gene matches. The CDR3 is 18 residues long. The germline gives CDR1 SNHLY, CDR2 FYNNEI. The CDR3 spells CASSAGLAGVRSYNEQFF. In DNA, the CDR3 is TGTGCCAGCAGCGCCGGACTAGCGGGAGTCCGCTCCTACAATGAGCAGTTCTTC.

This clone has only a few counts. The chain carries TRBV19 and TRBJ1-1; D call uncertain. Trimming left V 7 bases short and J 1 base short, with 16 bases between. The CDR3 loop spans 15 amino acids. Per germline, CDR1 LNHDA and CDR2 SQIVND (reference sequence). CDR3 in DNA: TGTGCCAGTACGTACGGCTCGGCGGGGAACACTGAAGCTTTCTTT. This codes for CASTYGSAGNTEAFF.

The chain has TRBV5-1 and TRBJ2-7; 7 bases fit TRBD1. V trimming: 0 bases; J trimming: 3 bases; junction bases outside the gene matches: 6. This CDR3 spans 15 amino acids. The germline V gene encodes CDR1 SGHRS and CDR2 YFSETQ. CDR3 region: CASSLGMGQSYEQYF. CDR3 DNA sequence: TGCGCCAGCAGCTTGGGTATGGGACAGAGCTACGAGCAGTACTTC. Drawing the rest from reference TRBV5-1 and TRBJ2-7, the complete variable domain is KAGVTQTPRYLIKTRGQQVTLSCSPISGHRSVSWYQQTPGQGLQFLFEYFSETQRNKGNFPGRFSGRQFSNSRSEMNVSTLELGDSALYLCASSLGMGQSYEQYFGPGTRLTVT.

This rearrangement joins TRBV11-2 to TRBJ2-7; perhaps TRBD1 as D (6 bases). CDR3 length: 18 amino acids. Germline V gene lookup returns CDR1 SGHAT and CDR2 FQNNGV. The V end was cut by 3 bases, the J end by 4 bases, with 25 bases between. As DNA, the CDR3 is TGTGCCAGCAGCTTCCAAGCAGGGGTCGACACATTCATTTACGAGCAGTACTTC. This gives the protein CASSFQAGVDTFIYEQYF. The whole variable domain, filled in from reference TRBV11-2 and TRBJ2-7, reads EAGVAQSPRYKIIEKRQSVAFWCNPISGHATLYWYQQILGQGPKLLIQFQNNGVVDDSQLPKDRFSAERLKGVDSTLKIQPAKLEDSAVYLCASSFQAGVDTFIYEQYFGPGTRLTVT.

The chain carries TRBV7-2 and TRBJ2-5; 12 nucleotides align to TRBD2. The J segment lost 2 bases and the V segment lost 5 bases, leaving 12 bases of the junction unmatched. This CDR3 comprises 18 residues. Germline CDR1 is SGHTA and CDR2 is FQGNSA. CDR3: CASSPLTSGGYLQETQYF. CDR3 coding DNA: TGTGCCAGCAGCCCCCTGACTAGCGGGGGCTACCTACAAGAGACCCAGTACTTC.

The chain links TRBV28 to TRBJ2-5; TRBD2 might be the D (5 bases). The V gene lost 6 bases and the J gene lost 10 bases, with 12 bases spanning the gap. Germline V CDR1 and CDR2: MDHEN, SYDVKM. This CDR3 contains 11 residues. The CDR3, as DNA: TGTGCCAGCAGGGGAGAAGTGTTCCAGTACTTC. It encodes CASRGEVFQYF.

The V gene is TRBV4-3, the J gene TRBJ1-1; perhaps TRBD1 as D (5 bases). V was cut by 2 bases and J by 1 base, with 5 bases left in between. The CDR3 sequence is 13 residues long. Germline lookup yields CDR1 LGHNA and CDR2 YSLEER. The CDR3 DNA reads TGCGCCAGCAGCCAAAGGGGGAACACTGAAGCTTTCTTT. As protein: CASSQRGNTEAFF.

The V gene is TRBV30, the J gene TRBJ2-4; possibly TRBD2 for D (6 bases). V was pared by 7 bases and J by 8 bases, with 15 bases between. CDR1 and CDR2 (germline): GTSNPN, SVGIG (reference sequence). The CDR3 totals 12 residues. CDR3 bases: TGTGCCTTGACGACTAGACGAGACATTCAGTACTTC. Translated: CALTTRRDIQYF. The full variable domain, its missing parts supplied by reference TRBV30 and TRBJ2-4, is SQTIHQWPATLVQPVGSPLSLECTVEGTSNPNLYWYRQAAGRGLQLLFYSVGIGQISSEVPQNLSASRPQDRQFILSSKKLLLSDSGFYLCALTTRRDIQYFGAGTRLSVL.

The rearrangement links TRBV2 to TRBJ1-3; weak D call: TRBD1 (6 bases). The CDR3 runs 12 residues. Germline lookup yields CDR1 SNHLY and CDR2 FYNNEI. Trimming pared 2 bases from V and 7 bases from J, leaving 6 bases between. CDR3 DNA: TGTGCCAGCAGTGAACAGGGGAACACCATATATTTT. This translates into CASSEQGNTIYF.

This chain links TRBV2 with TRBJ1-4, with TRBD1 identical over 9 bases. This CDR3 contains 13 residues. CDR1 is SNHLY and CDR2 is FYNNEI in the germline V gene. The J segment lost 8 bases and the V segment lost 6 bases, leaving 4 bases of the junction unmatched. Written as DNA, the CDR3 is TGTGCCAGCAGGGGGACAGGGACCGAAAAACTGTTTTTT. Residues: CASRGTGTEKLFF.

J is TRBJ2-1 and V is TRBV11-2; D call uncertain. The V end lost 1 base, the J end lost 6 bases, and 7 bases lay between the germline ends. CDR3 length: 13 residues. Germline CDR1 reads SGHAT; CDR2 reads FQNNGV. The CDR3 loop reads CASSLVRVNEQFF. Here the CDR3 DNA reads TGTGCCAGCAGCTTAGTGCGCGTCAATGAGCAGTTCTTC. Variable domain in full (rest from reference TRBV11-2 and TRBJ2-1): EAGVAQSPRYKIIEKRQSVAFWCNPISGHATLYWYQQILGQGPKLLIQFQNNGVVDDSQLPKDRFSAERLKGVDSTLKIQPAKLEDSAVYLCASSLVRVNEQFFGPGTRLTVL.

Only a few counts were recorded for this clone. The chain couples TRBV7-3 to TRBJ2-1; D gene uncertain. CDR1 and CDR2 from the germline V gene are SGHTA and FQGTGA. The CDR3 covers 17 residues. Trimming took off 0 bases at V and 1 base at J, with 13 bases between the two ends. The chain's CDR3 is CASSLTSNSPSYNEQFF. The CDR3 DNA reads TGTGCCAGCAGCTTAACGTCTAATAGCCCTTCCTACAATGAGCAGTTCTTC.

This clone was found a few times. The V gene is TRBV27, the J gene TRBJ2-5; D gene ambiguous. The CDR3 contains 12 residues. CDR1 MNHEY and CDR2 SMNVEV come from the germline V gene (reference sequence). V shed 5 bases and J shed 0 bases, with 4 bases lying between them. The CDR3 loop reads CASSPNQETQYF. CDR3 bases: TGTGCCAGCAGTCCCAACCAAGAGACCCAGTACTTC.